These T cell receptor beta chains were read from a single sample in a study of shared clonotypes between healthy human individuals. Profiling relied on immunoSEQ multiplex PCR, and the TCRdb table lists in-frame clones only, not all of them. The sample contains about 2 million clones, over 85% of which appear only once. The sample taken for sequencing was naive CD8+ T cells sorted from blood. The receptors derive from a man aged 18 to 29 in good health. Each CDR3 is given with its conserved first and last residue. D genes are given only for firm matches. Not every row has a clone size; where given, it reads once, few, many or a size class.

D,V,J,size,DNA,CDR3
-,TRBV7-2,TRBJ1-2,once,TGTGCCAGCAGCTTCCTAAGCTTTTATGGCTACACCTTC,CASSFLSFYGYTF
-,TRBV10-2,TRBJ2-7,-,TGCGCCAGCAGTGAAGGGCCCGCAGGCACCTACGAGCAGTACTTC,CASSEGPAGTYEQYF
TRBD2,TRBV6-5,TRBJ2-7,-,TGTGCCAGCAGTTACTCCCTAGCGGGAGCAGGGTACGAGCAGTACTTC,CASSYSLAGAGYEQYF
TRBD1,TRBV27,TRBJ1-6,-,TGTGCCAGCAGTTGGACAGGGACTAATTCACCCCTCCACTTT,CASSWTGTNSPLHF
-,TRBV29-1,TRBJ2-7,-,TGCAGCGTTGAAGATGGCCAGGTGACGCAGTACTTC,CSVEDGQVTQYF
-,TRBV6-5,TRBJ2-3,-,TGTGCCAGCAGTTCGACCGGTGCTAGCACAGATACGCAGTATTTT,CASSSTGASTDTQYF
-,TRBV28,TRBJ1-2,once,TGTGCCAGCAGCCAGGACCAACTAGACTACACCTTC,CASSQDQLDYTF
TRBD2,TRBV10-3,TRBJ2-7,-,TGTGCCATCAGGAAGGGTGGACTAGCGGGGGGGGACTCCTACGAGCAGTACTTC,CAIRKGGLAGGDSYEQYF
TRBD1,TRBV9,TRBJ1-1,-,TGTGCCAGCAGCCCCGAGACAGGGACAAGAGCTTTCTTT,CASSPETGTRAFF
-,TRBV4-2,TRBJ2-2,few,TGTGCCAGCAGCCCCCCAGACGAGAACACCGGGGAGCTGTTTTTT,CASSPPDENTGELFF
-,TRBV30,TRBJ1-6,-,TGTGCCTGGAGTGTACAGGGAGGGGTCCCCCTCCACTTT,CAWSVQGGVPLHF
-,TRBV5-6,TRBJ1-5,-,TGTGCCAGCAGCTTCCAGGGCCATCAGCCCCAGCATTTT,CASSFQGHQPQHF
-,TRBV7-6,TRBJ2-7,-,TGTGCCAGCAGCTTCCGACAGATCTCCTACGAGCAGTACTTC,CASSFRQISYEQYF
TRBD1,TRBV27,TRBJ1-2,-,TGTGCCAGTAATCCGACAGGGGGCGTCAACTATGGCTACACCTTC,CASNPTGGVNYGYTF
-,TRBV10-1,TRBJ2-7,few,TGCGCCAGCAGTGATGTCGGGGCGCCGGGCGAGCAGTACTTC,CASSDVGAPGEQYF
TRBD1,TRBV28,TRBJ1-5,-,TGTGCCAGCAGTTACCGCCGACAGGGAGCAAATCAGCCCCAGCATTTT,CASSYRRQGANQPQHF
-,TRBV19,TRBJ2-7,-,TGTGCCAGTAGTATACGGGACAACTACGAGCAGTACTTC,CASSIRDNYEQYF
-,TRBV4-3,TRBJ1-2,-,TGCGCCAGCAGCCAAGATGGGGCCAATAACTATGGCTACACCTTC,CASSQDGANNYGYTF
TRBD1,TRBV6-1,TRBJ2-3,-,TGTGCCAGCAGTGAATTAGGCAGGGGGAGAGGAGATACGCAGTATTTT,CASSELGRGRGDTQYF
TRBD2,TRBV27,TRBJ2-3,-,TGTGCCAGCAGTTTCATAGCGGGCCACCCTGCGGATACGCAGTATTTT,CASSFIAGHPADTQYF
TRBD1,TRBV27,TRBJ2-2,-,TGTGCCAGCAGTTTATTAGGGACAGGCAACACCGGGGAGCTGTTTTTT,CASSLLGTGNTGELFF
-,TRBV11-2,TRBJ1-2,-,TGTGCCAGCAGCTTAGGGGCAACTGGCTACACCTTC,CASSLGATGYTF
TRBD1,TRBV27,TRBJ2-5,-,TGTGCCAGCAGTTTAACGACAGGGGGTGTTGGAGAGACCCAGTACTTC,CASSLTTGGVGETQYF
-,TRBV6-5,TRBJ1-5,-,TGTGCCAGCAGTCTCGACCTGGATCAGCCCCAGCATTTT,CASSLDLDQPQHF
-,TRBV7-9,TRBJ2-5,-,TGTGCCAGCAGCTCCCTGGGACTGCCCTCGGAGACCCAGTACTTC,CASSSLGLPSETQYF
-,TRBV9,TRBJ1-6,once,TGTGCCAGCAGCGTAGAGGGGACTTCACCCCTCCACTTT,CASSVEGTSPLHF
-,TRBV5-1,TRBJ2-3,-,TGCGCCAGCAGCTTGGTAAATGGCGGGAATATAGATACGCAGTATTTT,CASSLVNGGNIDTQYF
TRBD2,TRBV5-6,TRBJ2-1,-,TGTGCCAGCAGCTTGTTAGCGGGAGTGGACAATGAGCAGTTCTTC,CASSLLAGVDNEQFF
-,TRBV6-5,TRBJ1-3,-,TGTGCCAGCAGTTCGGACAGTTATGTAAACACCATATATTTT,CASSSDSYVNTIYF
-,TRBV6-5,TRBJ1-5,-,TGTGCCAGCAGTTACAGAGGTGATCAGCCCCAGCATTTT,CASSYRGDQPQHF
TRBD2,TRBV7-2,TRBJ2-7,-,TGTGCCAGCAGCTTAGTAGCGGGAGCTTTCGAGCAGTACTTC,CASSLVAGAFEQYF
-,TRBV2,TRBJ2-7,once,TGTGCCGGGGCTCCAGGGACCGCATATTACGAGCAGTACTTC,CAGAPGTAYYEQYF
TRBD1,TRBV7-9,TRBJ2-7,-,TGTGCCAGCAGAGACACCGGGACAGGGGGTCGCGAGCAGTACTTC,CASRDTGTGGREQYF
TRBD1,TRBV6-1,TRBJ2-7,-,TGTGCCAGCAGTGACCTAGGGGGCAACGAGCAGTACTTC,CASSDLGGNEQYF
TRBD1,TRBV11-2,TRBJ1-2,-,TGTGCCAGCAGCTTCGACAGGGATGACTATGGCTACACCTTC,CASSFDRDDYGYTF
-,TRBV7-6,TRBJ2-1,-,TGTGCCAGCAGCTTCGAATTTTACAATGAGCAGTTCTTC,CASSFEFYNEQFF
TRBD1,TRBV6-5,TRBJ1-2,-,TGTGCCAGCAGTTATAGTCTTTCCGGGACAGGGGATGGCTACACCTTC,CASSYSLSGTGDGYTF
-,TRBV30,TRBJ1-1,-,TGTGCCTGGAGTCCCCAGGCTGGTACAAACACTGAAGCTTTCTTT,CAWSPQAGTNTEAFF
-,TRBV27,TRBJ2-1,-,TGTGCCAGCAGTTCCCACTCCGGAACACTCAATGAGCAGTTCTTC,CASSSHSGTLNEQFF
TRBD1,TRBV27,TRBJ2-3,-,TGTGCCAGCAGTCCGTCAGCCGGGACAGGGTTGGCAGATACGCAGTATTTT,CASSPSAGTGLADTQYF
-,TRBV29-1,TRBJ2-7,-,TGCAGCGTTGAGTGGCGGACAGACTCCTACGAGCAGTACTTC,CSVEWRTDSYEQYF
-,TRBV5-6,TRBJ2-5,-,TGTGCCAGCAGCCGTCAAGAGACCCAGTACTTC,CASSRQETQYF
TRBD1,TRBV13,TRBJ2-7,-,TGTGCCAGCAGCTTAAACAGGGGCTCCGAGCAGTACTTC,CASSLNRGSEQYF
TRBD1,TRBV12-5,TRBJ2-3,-,TGTGCTAGTGGTTACGGGACAGGGGTTGGCTTCTTGGCAGATACGCAGTATTTT,CASGYGTGVGFLADTQYF
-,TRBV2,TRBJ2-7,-,TGTGCCAGCAGTGAGCAGGAATATTCCTACGAGCAGTACTTC,CASSEQEYSYEQYF
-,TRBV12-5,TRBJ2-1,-,TGTGCTAGTGGATACGGATACAATGAGCAGTTCTTC,CASGYGYNEQFF
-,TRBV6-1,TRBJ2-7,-,TGTGCCAGCAGTGTCAATTTCGACGAGCAGTACTTC,CASSVNFDEQYF